This T cell receptor beta chain was sequenced during a study of blood T cells in healthy people across ages. A second PCR, run for roughly 7 to 11 cycles, used a sample-barcoded 5' primer plus a J-beta primer mix. TCRdb independently ran MiXCR on the 5' RACE reads; one entry per CDR3 protein. This table has hundreds of thousands of distinct CDR3 sequences, roughly 44% appearing once. Of note for this clonotype: Its antigen remains unidentified.

Study-wide results and limits: Donors of long life had a larger count of naive CD4+ cells and greater diversity than aged donors.

The CDR3 sequence is 14 residues long. Deletions cut 4 bases from V and 3 bases from J, with 11 bases between. Germline-derived CDR1 and CDR2 are SGHRS and YFSETQ. The TCR sequence derives from a man in his 60s in good health. The gene calls are TRBV5-1 and TRBJ1-5, with D unclear. Sequencing used blood. The CDR3 DNA follows: TGCGCCAGCAGCGTGGGAGGTCCCAATCAGCCCCAGCATTTT. Protein product: CASSVGGPNQPQHF. Based on the CDR3 plus reference TRBV5-1 and TRBJ1-5, the full variable domain is KAGVTQTPRYLIKTRGQQVTLSCSPISGHRSVSWYQQTPGQGLQFLFEYFSETQRNKGNFPGRFSGRQFSNSRSEMNVSTLELGDSALYLCASSVGGPNQPQHFGDGTRLSIL.